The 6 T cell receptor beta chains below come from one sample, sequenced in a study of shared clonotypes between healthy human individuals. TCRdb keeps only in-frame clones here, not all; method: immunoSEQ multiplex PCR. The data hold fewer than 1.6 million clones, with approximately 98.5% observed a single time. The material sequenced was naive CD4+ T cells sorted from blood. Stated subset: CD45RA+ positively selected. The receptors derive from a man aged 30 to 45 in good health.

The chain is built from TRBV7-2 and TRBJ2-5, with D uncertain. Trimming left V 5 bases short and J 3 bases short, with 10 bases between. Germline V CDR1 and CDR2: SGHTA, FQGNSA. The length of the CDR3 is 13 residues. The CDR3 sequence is CASSPAREETQYF. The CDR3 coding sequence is TGTGCCAGCAGCCCCGCAAGGGAAGAGACCCAGTACTTC.

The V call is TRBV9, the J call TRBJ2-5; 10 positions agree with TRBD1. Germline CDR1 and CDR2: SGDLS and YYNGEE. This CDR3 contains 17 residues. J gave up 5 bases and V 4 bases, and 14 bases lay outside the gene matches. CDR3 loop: CASSPRSGQGLGETQYF. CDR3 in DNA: TGTGCCAGCAGCCCTAGGTCGGGACAGGGGCTAGGGGAGACCCAGTACTTC.

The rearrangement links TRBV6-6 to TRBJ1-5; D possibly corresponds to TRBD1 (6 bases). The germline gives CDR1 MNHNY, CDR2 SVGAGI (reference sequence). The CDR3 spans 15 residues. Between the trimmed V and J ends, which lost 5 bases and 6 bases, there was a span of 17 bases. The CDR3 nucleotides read TGTGCCAGCAGTGGTCGGGACACTCCAGCTCAGCCCCAGCATTTT. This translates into CASSGRDTPAQPQHF.

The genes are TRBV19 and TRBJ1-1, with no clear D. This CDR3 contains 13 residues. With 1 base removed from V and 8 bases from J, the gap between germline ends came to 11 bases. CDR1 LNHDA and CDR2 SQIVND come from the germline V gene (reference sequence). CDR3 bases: TGTGCCAGTAGTATAGTGGCCAGTTCAGAAGCTTTCTTT. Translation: CASSIVASSEAFF.

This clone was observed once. Here the CDR3 DNA reads TGTGCCAGCAGTTACGTGGGTGCGGATCAGCCCCAGCATTTT. Protein sequence: CASSYVGADQPQHF. The chain couples TRBV6-5 to TRBJ1-5; the D is unclear. CDR1 is MNHEY and CDR2 is SVGAGI in the germline V gene. V gave up 2 bases and J gave up 5 bases, with 10 bases separating them. CDR3 length equals 14 residues.

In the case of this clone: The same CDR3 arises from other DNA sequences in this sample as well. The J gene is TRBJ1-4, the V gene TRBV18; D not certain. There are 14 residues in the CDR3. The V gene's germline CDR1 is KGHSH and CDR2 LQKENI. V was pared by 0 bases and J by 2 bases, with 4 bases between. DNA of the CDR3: TGTGCCAGCTCACCACCCGGGACTAATGAAAAACTGTTTTTT. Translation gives CASSPPGTNEKLFF. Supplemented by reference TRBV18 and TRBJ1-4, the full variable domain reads NAGVMQNPRHLVRRRGQEARLRCSPMKGHSHVYWYRQLPEEGLKFMVYLQKENIIDESGMPKERFSAEFPKEGPSILRIQQVVRGDSAAYFCASSPPGTNEKLFFGSGTQLSVL.